These T cell receptor beta chains were read from a single sample in a study of beta chain features in type 1 diabetes. Using immunoSEQ multiplex PCR, the repertoire was profiled, and TCRdb retains in-frame clones only, with some absent. Of 200,000 to 250,000 clones in the sample, over 9.5% were seen once. Sequencing used naive CD4+ T cells from blood. All receptors derive from a woman between 18 and 30 years old in good health. CDR3s include the opening cysteine and the closing phenylalanine or tryptophan. Fields, in order: clone size, V gene, D gene, J gene, CDR3 protein, CDR3 DNA. D genes are given only for firm matches. Some rows have no size entry. The others give once, few or many, or a class for an expanded clone.

-	TRBV2	-	TRBJ1-2	CASRAYGYTF	TGTGCCAGCAGGGCCTATGGCTACACCTTC
few	TRBV4-1	TRBD2	TRBJ2-1	CASSQDGGLAAYNEQFF	TGCGCCAGCAGCCAAGATGGGGGACTAGCGGCATACAATGAGCAGTTCTTC
-	TRBV7-8	TRBD2	TRBJ2-5	CASSLAAGGRETQYF	TGTGCCAGCAGCTTAGCAGCGGGAGGACGGGAGACCCAGTACTTC
few	TRBV11-1	TRBD1	TRBJ2-4	CASSLGQGAGWAKNIQYF	TGTGCCAGCAGCTTAGGACAGGGGGCCGGTTGGGCCAAAAACATTCAGTACTTC
-	TRBV27	TRBD2	TRBJ2-3	CASRPSGGSGDTQYF	TGTGCCAGCAGACCGAGCGGGGGGAGCGGGGATACGCAGTATTTT
-	TRBV7-6	TRBD2	TRBJ2-1	CASSSLAGTYNEQFF	TGTGCCAGCAGCTCACTAGCGGGAACCTACAATGAGCAGTTCTTC
few	TRBV5-1	-	TRBJ1-1	CASSLSPNTEAFF	TGCGCCAGCAGCTTGAGCCCGAACACTGAAGCTTTCTTT
few	TRBV5-1	-	TRBJ2-3	CASSLAVVGATDTQYF	TGCGCCAGCAGCTTGGCCGTGGTGGGGGCGACAGATACGCAGTATTTT
few	TRBV5-1	-	TRBJ1-1	CASSLGGMNTEAFF	TGCGCCAGCAGCTTGGGGGGCATGAACACTGAAGCTTTCTTT
few	TRBV18	-	TRBJ1-1	CASSLRGWNTEAFF	TGTGCCAGCTCACTCAGGGGTTGGAACACTGAAGCTTTCTTT
few	TRBV7-9	-	TRBJ2-1	CASSRNPETRSLANEQFF	TGTGCCAGCAGCAGAAACCCAGAGACTAGGTCCTTGGCCAATGAGCAGTTCTTC
-	TRBV6-1	-	TRBJ1-2	CASSERGGARTNYGYTF	TGTGCCAGCAGTGAAAGGGGTGGCGCCCGGACTAACTATGGCTACACCTTC
few	TRBV2	-	TRBJ2-1	CASSGDGHGQFF	TGTGCCAGCAGTGGAGATGGACACGGGCAGTTCTTC
-	TRBV30	-	TRBJ1-2	CAWGSGEGGYTF	TGTGCCTGGGGAAGCGGAGAGGGTGGCTACACCTTC
-	TRBV5-4	-	TRBJ1-1	CASSSYLAFPTEAFF	TGTGCCAGCAGCTCGTATCTAGCCTTTCCCACTGAAGCTTTCTTT
-	TRBV9	TRBD1	TRBJ1-1	CASSVHPGQARNTEAFF	TGTGCCAGCAGCGTTCATCCGGGACAGGCCCGGAACACTGAAGCTTTCTTT
few	TRBV28	-	TRBJ1-1	CASLMPGLSRRTEAFF	TGTGCCAGCTTAATGCCGGGACTCTCAAGGCGGACTGAAGCTTTCTTT
few	TRBV5-1	TRBD1	TRBJ2-1	CASSLEGQGSYNEQFF	TGCGCCAGCAGCTTGGAGGGACAGGGCTCCTACAATGAGCAGTTCTTC
-	TRBV2	-	TRBJ1-5	CASSEYPPNQPQHF	TGTGCCAGCAGTGAATATCCCCCTAATCAGCCCCAGCATTTT
-	TRBV15	-	TRBJ1-1	CATSRASLNTEAFF	TGTGCCACCAGCAGAGCCTCTTTGAACACTGAAGCTTTCTTT
few	TRBV7-8	TRBD2	TRBJ2-7	CASTSGGGVSYEQYF	TGTGCCAGCACCTCCGGTGGGGGGGTATCCTACGAGCAGTACTTC
-	TRBV2	TRBD1	TRBJ2-7	CASTGTGAGEQYF	TGTGCCAGCACCGGGACAGGGGCTGGCGAGCAGTACTTC
-	TRBV7-9	TRBD2	TRBJ2-1	CASSPARLADNNEQFF	TGTGCCAGCAGCCCGGCGCGGCTAGCGGATAACAATGAGCAGTTCTTC
few	TRBV25-1	-	TRBJ2-5	CASPAGARETQYF	TGTGCCAGCCCCGCAGGGGCAAGAGAAACCCAGTACTTC
-	TRBV6-1	-	TRBJ1-2	CASSLRRGLDGYTF	TGTGCCAGCAGTCTACGCCGAGGGCTAGATGGCTACACCTTC
-	TRBV19	-	TRBJ1-6	CASGRGRVSSPLHF	TGTGCCAGTGGAAGGGGGAGAGTAAGCTCACCCCTCCACTTT
-	TRBV6-5	-	TRBJ1-2	CASSWDTNYGYTF	TGTGCCAGCAGCTGGGACACCAACTATGGCTACACCTTC
-	TRBV27	TRBD1	TRBJ2-7	CASSASTGTGITYEQYF	TGTGCCAGCAGTGCCTCGACCGGGACAGGGATCACCTACGAGCAGTACTTC